The 2 T cell receptor beta chains listed next were all sequenced from one sample in a study of shared T cell receptors in the human thymus. Repertoires were generated with immunoSEQ multiplex PCR, while TCRdb's copy carries only in-frame clones and drops some. This sample has about 730,000 clones, with approximately 85% found just once. These data also featured in a second study, about human thymus T cells.

Sequenced material: thymocytes. The receptors were sampled from a girl less than two years old with a congenital heart defect.

The chain combines TRBV4-1 with TRBJ1-2, with no clear D. Trimming cost V 1 base and J 8 bases, with 14 bases left between them. The CDR3 extends over 14 amino acids. CDR1 is MGHRA, CDR2 YSYEKL, per germline. CDR3 in DNA: TGCGCCAGCAGCCAAGCGGCCGGAGGACGGGGCTACACCTTC. Translating it yields CASSQAAGGRGYTF.

This chain connects TRBV7-2 to TRBJ1-1, with TRBD1 as a possible D gene (6 bases). Germline V lookup: CDR1 SGHTA, CDR2 FQGNSA. The V end lost 2 bases, the J end lost 6 bases, and 25 bases lay between the germline ends. The CDR3 length is 18 residues. The CDR3 DNA sequence: TGTGCCAGCAGCTTAATTCTATGGGCTCAACAGGGACACCCTGAAGCTTTCTTT. This gives the protein CASSLILWAQQGHPEAFF.